Below, 23 T cell receptor beta chains from the same sample are listed, as sequenced in a study of tumor-infiltrating lymphocytes in primary liver carcinoma. Production of TCR beta cDNA used approximately 0.55 ug total RNA together with a constant-region primer. What produced the TCR beta libraries was three nested multiplex PCR rounds using slightly modified ARM-PCR. A C-beta reverse primer was combined with TRBV1-TRBV30 forward primers in the first two PCR rounds, and each round had about 10 cycles. TCRdb ran MiXCR on the multiplex PCR reads and lists one entry per CDR3 protein. Among 95,000 to 100,000 distinct CDR3 sequences listed, 55% to 80% were seen once. Investigators took RNA and DNA out together from approximately 22-30 mg of unsorted bulk tissue. The specimen sequenced was liver tumor tissue from sampling region 2. Subset given: tumor region T2, inferior pole. These receptors came from a woman aged 60-75 years with primary liver carcinoma and hepatitis B virus infection.

The table lists this clonotype with many counts. The chain is built from TRBV14 and TRBJ2-7; D could derive from TRBD1 or TRBD2 (6 bases each). The V end lost 4 bases, the J end lost 3 bases, and 13 bases lay between the germline ends. Germline CDR1 and CDR2: SGHDN and FVKESK. The CDR3 length is 14 residues. CDR3 bases: TGTGCCAGCAGCCTCTGGGGGGCTAGCTACGAGCAGTACTTC. This codes for CASSLWGASYEQYF.

A word on this clonotype: This is likely a read error, given that the CDR3 carries no conserved phenylalanine or tryptophan at its end. The V call is TRBV29-1, the J call TRBJ2-1, with a possible D match to TRBD2 (5 bases). The CDR3 totals 14 residues. Trimming shortened V by 8 bases and J by 4 bases, and 18 bases separated the two germline ends. The V gene's germline CDR1 is SQVTM and CDR2 ANQGSEA. The CDR3 loop reads CSITLRGTYNEQFL. CDR3 coding DNA: TGCAGCATCACACTACGGGGAACATACAATGAGCAGTTCCTC.

This clonotype was counted only a few times. The J gene is TRBJ2-7, the V gene TRBV28, with D tentatively TRBD1 (6 bases). V dropped 5 bases and J dropped 0 bases, with 11 bases sitting between them. Germline CDR1 MDHEN, CDR2 SYDVKM. The CDR3 sequence is 14 residues long. CDR3 nucleotide sequence: TGTGCCAGCAGTCCCCGACAGGTCTCCTACGAGCAGTACTTC. Translation: CASSPRQVSYEQYF.

This clonotype was seen a handful of times. A read error may be the cause here, since a much bigger clone is one base away. The chain joins TRBV6-6 to TRBJ2-7; D is perhaps TRBD1 or TRBD2 (6 bases each). The CDR3 loop spans 15 amino acids. Trimming left V 2 bases short and J 1 base short, with 12 bases between. Germline-derived CDR1 and CDR2 are MNHNY and SVGAGI (reference sequence). This chain's CDR3 is CASSYIQGRSYEQYF. The CDR3, as DNA: TGTGCCAGCAGTTACATCCAGGGGAGGTCCTACGAGCAGTACTTC.

For this clonotype: This could be a read error, since a much larger clone is one nucleotide away. V and J are TRBV12-3 or TRBV12-4 and TRBJ2-6; no clear D. The CDR3 loop spans 13 amino acids. The chain's CDR3 is CVSFSSGANVLTF. CDR3 nucleotides: TGTGTCAGCTTTAGCTCTGGGGCCAACGTCCTGACTTTC.

Concerning this clonotype: Sequence at one end of the junction differs from germline and may be a read error. The J gene is TRBJ2-2, the V gene TRBV12-3 or TRBV12-4; tentative D call: TRBD2 (5 bases). This CDR3 is built from 13 residues. CDR3 in amino acids: CASSWRNTGEQFF. DNA of the CDR3: TGTGCCAGCAGTTGGCGTAACACCGGGGAGCAGTTTTTT.

The chain recombines TRBV28 with TRBJ1-5, with TRBD1 matching over 10 bases. Germline V lookup: CDR1 MDHEN, CDR2 SYDVKM. This CDR3 is 16 amino acids long. V shed 6 bases, J shed 0 bases, and the junction held 5 bases outside the gene matches. CDR3: CASRPGQGDSNQPQHF. In DNA, the CDR3 is TGTGCCAGCAGACCAGGACAGGGGGATAGCAATCAGCCCCAGCATTTT. Based on the CDR3 plus reference TRBV28 and TRBJ1-5, the full variable domain is DVKVTQSSRYLVKRTGEKVFLECVQDMDHENMFWYRQDPGLGLRLIYFSYDVKMKEKGDIPEGYSVSREKKERFSLILESASTNQTSMYLCASRPGQGDSNQPQHFGDGTRLSIL.

This clonotype was seen only a few times. The chain carries TRBV5-1 and TRBJ2-1; 8 bases line up with TRBD1. After removal of 1 base from V and 9 bases from J, the junction contained 15 bases not matched to a gene. The germline CDR1 and CDR2 sequences are SGHRS and YFSETQ. There are 17 residues in the CDR3. This CDR3 reads CASSLPQTGAASSEQFF. CDR3 nucleotides: TGCGCCAGCAGCTTGCCCCAGACAGGGGCGGCTAGCAGTGAGCAGTTCTTC.

About this clonotype itself: This clone may be a read error of a much larger clone one base away. This rearrangement joins TRBV7-9 to TRBJ1-2; D remains ambiguous. This CDR3 has 14 residues. Germline V gene sequence: CDR1 SEHNR, CDR2 FQNEAQ (reference sequence). The CDR3 DNA sequence: TGTGCCAGCACCTTAGGGAATCGCGTCAATGGCTACACCTTC. Amino acid sequence: CASTLGNRVNGYTF.

This clonotype has ten or more counts. The V gene is TRBV2, the J gene TRBJ1-5, with 9 bases fitting TRBD1. CDR1 is SNHLY and CDR2 is FYNNEI in the germline V gene. The junction had 8 bases not matched to a gene; V was cut back by 5 bases and J by 3 bases. CDR3 size: 16 residues. The CDR3 DNA follows: TGTGCCAGCAGTAGAACAGGGGGCGCGGACAATCAGCCCCAGCATTTT. Translating it yields CASSRTGGADNQPQHF.

The V gene is TRBV29-1, the J gene TRBJ2-2; D not resolved. The CDR3 has 13 residues. With 6 bases removed from V and 7 bases from J, the gap between germline ends came to 15 bases. CDR1 is SQVTM and CDR2 is ANQGSEA in the germline V gene. The CDR3 DNA sequence: TGCAGCGTCGCTGGGCGCTCGGGCGGGGAGCTGTTTTTT. This sequence encodes CSVAGRSGGELFF.

The chain links TRBV28 to TRBJ1-2; D is possibly TRBD1 (5 bases). Germline assignment: CDR1 MDHEN and CDR2 SYDVKM. The CDR3 loop spans 15 amino acids. The V end lost 8 bases, the J end lost 3 bases, and 19 bases lay between the germline ends. CDR3 sequence reads: CASLDGATSHYGYTF. The CDR3 DNA reads TGTGCCAGCCTCGATGGGGCAACTTCTCACTATGGCTACACCTTC.

In its sample, this clonotype was seen many times. J is TRBJ2-7 and V is TRBV28; 8 nucleotides line up with TRBD1. The CDR3 runs 16 residues. The trim removed 4 bases at V and 3 bases at J, leaving 11 bases unmatched. The germline V gene encodes CDR1 MDHEN and CDR2 SYDVKM. In DNA form, the CDR3 reads TGTGCCAGCAGTTATACACCGGGACAGGTAAACTACGAGCAGTACTTC. The encoded protein is CASSYTPGQVNYEQYF.

On this clonotype: A read error is possible here, since a much larger clone lies one base away. This chain joins TRBV7-9 and TRBJ2-1; no clear D. Per the germline V gene, CDR1 is SEHNR and CDR2 is FQNEAQ (reference sequence). The CDR3 totals 14 residues. The V and J ends lost 3 bases and 9 bases respectively, with 15 bases between them. This CDR3 is CASSFKSIGFEQFF. The DNA of the CDR3 is TGTGCCAGCAGCTTTAAATCGATAGGGTTTGAGCAGTTCTTC.

Concerning this clonotype: A much larger clone differs by one base, so this may be a read error. The V gene is TRBV10-2, the J gene TRBJ1-1, with D uncertain. The length of the CDR3 is 15 residues. Germline V gives CDR1 WSHSY, CDR2 SAAADI. The chain's CDR3 is CASSDWGAPGTVAFF. The CDR3 bases are TGCGCCAGCAGTGACTGGGGAGCGCCGGGAACTGTAGCTTTCTTT.

This clonotype was observed many times. V gene TRBV29-1 combines with J gene TRBJ1-2; TRBD1 might be the D (6 bases). CDR1 SQVTM and CDR2 ANQGSEA come from the germline V gene. This CDR3 is built from 13 residues. Trimming cost V 4 bases and J 4 bases, with 13 bases left between them. The CDR3 reads CSVALDSLYGYTF. CDR3 in DNA: TGCAGCGTTGCCTTGGACAGTCTCTATGGCTACACCTTC.

With regard to this clonotype: One end of the junction does not line up with germline, which may come from a read error. DNA for the CDR3: TGTGCCAGCAGCCAAAATGGGGGCAGTCCCTACAAAGAGCAGTTCTTC. Translating gives CASSQNGGSPYKEQFF. The J gene is TRBJ2-1, the V gene TRBV4-2; D possibly corresponds to TRBD1 (6 bases). Germline assignment: CDR1 LGHNA and CDR2 YNFKEQ. CDR3 size: 16 residues.

The CDR3 protein is CASSLKGAVEAFF. CDR3 bases: TGTGCCAGCAGCCTCAAGGGCGCTGTTGAAGCTTTCTTT. The chain recombines TRBV3-1 with TRBJ1-1, with no clear D. Germline lookup yields CDR1 LGHDT and CDR2 YNNKEL (reference sequence). The CDR3 is 13 residues long. Trimming cost V 4 bases and J 7 bases, with 13 bases left between them.

This clonotype was observed many times. CDR3 loop: CASTEGTGGWRDIQYF. The CDR3 DNA reads TGTGCCAGCACTGAGGGGACAGGGGGCTGGAGGGACATTCAGTACTTC. V and J are TRBV6-1 and TRBJ2-4; TRBD1 aligns across 12 bases. CDR3 size: 16 residues. Trimming cost V 7 bases and J 8 bases; bases outside gene matches: 12. Germline-derived CDR1 and CDR2 are MNHNS and SASEGT.

The gene calls are TRBV11-2 and TRBJ2-2; TRBD2 is a possible D gene (5 bases). The length of the CDR3 is 16 residues. V lost 3 bases and J 9 bases, leaving 20 bases between the germline ends. Looked up from germline, CDR1 is SGHAT and CDR2 is FQNNGV. As DNA, the CDR3 is TGTGCCAGCAGCTTCCTAGTGGGAGTGAGCACTCGGGAGCTGTTTTTT. This gives the protein CASSFLVGVSTRELFF.

In its sample, this clonotype was seen a few times. This may be a read error: a much more frequent sequence differs by one nucleotide. V usage is TRBV10-3 and J usage is TRBJ2-1, with D possibly matching TRBD1 (5 bases). CDR1 ENHRY and CDR2 SYGVKD come from the germline V gene. The CDR3 runs 16 residues. V lost 3 bases to trimming and J lost 4 bases, with 16 bases between them. CDR3 sequence reads: CAISDGAERGYNEQFF. The DNA of the CDR3 is TGTGCCATCAGTGATGGGGCGGAAAGGGGTTACAATGAGCAGTTCTTC.

On this clonotype: The junction departs from germline at one end; a sequencing error may be responsible. CDR3 sequence (DNA): TGCGCCAGCAGCCTGACAGTGCTTGTATCTGGAAACACCATATATTTC. Protein sequence: CASSLTVLVSGNTIYF. The chain couples TRBV4-1 to TRBJ1-3, with a tentative D call TRBD1 (5 bases). Per the germline V gene, CDR1 is MGHRA and CDR2 is YSYEKL. This CDR3 is 16 amino acids long.

There are a few counts of this clonotype. One end of the junction varies from germline; a read error may be responsible. The CDR3 protein is CASGLGLGEKLLF. CDR3 coding DNA: TGTGCCAGCGGCTTGGGGTTGGGGGAAAAACTGCTTTTT. This rearrangement joins TRBV7-8 to TRBJ1-4, with D possibly being TRBD1 (5 bases). The CDR3 spans 13 residues. Germline V gene lookup returns CDR1 SGHVS and CDR2 FQNEAQ.